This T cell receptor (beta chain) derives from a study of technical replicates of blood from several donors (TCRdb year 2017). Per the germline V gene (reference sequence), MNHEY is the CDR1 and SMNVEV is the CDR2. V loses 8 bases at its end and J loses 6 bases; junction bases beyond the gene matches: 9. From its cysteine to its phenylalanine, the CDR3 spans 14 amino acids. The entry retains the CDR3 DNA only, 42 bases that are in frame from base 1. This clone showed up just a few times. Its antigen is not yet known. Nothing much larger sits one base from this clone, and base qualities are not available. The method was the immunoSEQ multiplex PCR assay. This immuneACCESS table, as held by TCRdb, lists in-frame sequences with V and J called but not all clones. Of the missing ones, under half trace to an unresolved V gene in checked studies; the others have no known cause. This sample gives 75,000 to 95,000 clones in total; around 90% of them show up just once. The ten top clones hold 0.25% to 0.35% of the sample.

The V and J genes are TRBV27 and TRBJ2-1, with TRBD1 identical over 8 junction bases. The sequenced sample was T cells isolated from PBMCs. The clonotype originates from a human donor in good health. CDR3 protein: CASWRQGRLNEQFF. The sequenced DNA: TGTGCCAGCTGGAGACAGGGGAGACTCAATGAGCAGTTCTTC.